Shown below are 4 T cell receptor beta chains from a single sample sequenced in a study of T cell responses to AZD1222 COVID-19 vaccine. The method was immunoSEQ multiplex PCR; TCRdb's version includes in-frame clones alone and lacks a portion of them. This sample has around 180,000 clones, with 70% to 90% found just once. The starting material was peripheral blood, obtained on day 0 of AZD1222 vaccination. The receptors were sampled from an adult in good health.

The CDR3 DNA reads as TGTGCCAGCAGCTTAGAGGCTGGCTATGAGCAGTTCTTC. Translation: CASSLEAGYEQFF. The V and J genes are TRBV7-8 and TRBJ2-1; D is uncertain. V lost 1 base and J 8 bases, leaving 9 bases between the germline ends. The CDR3 runs 13 residues. The germline CDR1 and CDR2 sequences are SGHVS and FQNEAQ.

The V and J genes are TRBV6-5 and TRBJ2-7, with D unclear. Germline values: CDR1 MNHEY, CDR2 SVGAGI. The CDR3 covers 13 residues. The germline V and J ends were trimmed by 4 bases and 9 bases, with 16 bases remaining between them. CDR3 residues: CASSSPRGTRQYF. In nucleotides, the CDR3 is TGTGCCAGCAGTTCTCCCCGTGGAACGAGGCAGTACTTC.

The chain links TRBV6-5 to TRBJ2-5; 12 bases line up with TRBD2. CDR3 size: 16 residues. Losses at the gene ends were 1 base for V and 5 bases for J; bases not matched to a gene: 5. Germline V gene sequence: CDR1 MNHEY, CDR2 SVGAGI. The CDR3 is CASSYWLAGGVETQYF. The CDR3 DNA sequence: TGTGCCAGCAGTTACTGGCTAGCGGGGGGGGTGGAGACCCAGTACTTC.

The chain joins TRBV21-1 to TRBJ1-4. TRBV21-1 is a recognized pseudogene. CDR3 length equals 16 residues. The CDR3 here is CASSPIMVPINEKLFF. The CDR3 region has the DNA TGTGCCAGCAGCCCTATCATGGTTCCAATTAATGAAAAACTGTTTTTT.